A selection of T cell receptor beta chains follows, all from one sample in a study of human T cells and chemical hapten exposure. In TCRdb, the RACE reads were re-called with MiXCR into one record per CDR3 protein. This sample has roughly 380,000 distinct CDR3 sequences; about 6% occur once, and the top ten carry around 6%. The sequenced sample was whole blood, obtained in connection with sensitization to the hapten diphenylcyclopropenone (DPC). The receptor set was obtained from a woman in her late teens or twenties with alopecia areata. Some clones in this sample may be carry-over from other donors' samples. The CDR3 runs from the conserved cysteine through the conserved F or W. A D gene is named only where the DNA matches it firmly. Rows may omit the clone size; those that give it use once, few, many or a size class.

size	V	J	D	DNA	CDR3
few	TRBV12-5	TRBJ2-3	TRBD2	TGTGCTAGTGGCCAGATAATAGCGGGGAAGGGCACAGATACGCAGTATTTT	CASGQIIAGKGTDTQYF
-	TRBV3-1	TRBJ2-7	-	TGTGCCAGCAGCCAAGGAAACGTGAAGGGGTACTCGTACTTC	CASSQGNVKGYSYF
few	TRBV5-1	TRBJ1-1	-	TGCGCCAGCAGCTGGGGACAAGAGAACACTGAAGCTTTCTTT	CASSWGQENTEAFF
-	TRBV7-2	TRBJ2-1	-	TGTGCCAGCAGCTCCCGACACAGGGACAATGAGCAGTTCTTC	CASSSRHRDNEQFF
-	TRBV6-5	TRBJ1-1	-	TGTGCCAGCAGTTACTCGTTGGGGGAGGGGGAGACTGAAGCTTTCTTT	CASSYSLGEGETEAFF
-	TRBV20-1	TRBJ2-1	-	TGCAGTGCTAGGACCAGGGTTAACAATGAGCAGTTCTTC	CSARTRVNNEQFF
few	TRBV5-1	TRBJ1-4	-	TGCGCCAGCTCACAGCCAAATGAAAAACTGTTTTTT	CASSQPNEKLFF
-	TRBV5-1	TRBJ2-7	-	TGCGCCAGCAGCGGGCAGGGGCGATCCTACGAGCAGTACTTC	CASSGQGRSYEQYF
many	TRBV7-2	TRBJ1-1	-	TGTGCCAGCAGCACCCAACAGCGGACTGAAGCTTTCTTT	CASSTQQRTEAFF
-	TRBV6-2/TRBV6-3	TRBJ2-6	-	TGTGCCAGCAGCTTGGGGGGGCCTGGGGCCAACGTCCTGACTTTC	CASSLGGPGANVLTF
-	TRBV20-1	TRBJ2-7	TRBD2	TGCAGTGCTTACTTCTCTAGCGGGGGGCCGTCCGGGTACGAGCAGTACTTC	CSAYFSSGGPSGYEQYF
few	TRBV25-1	TRBJ2-7	-	TGTGCCAGCAGTGGGGAGACAGACTACGAGCAGTACTTC	CASSGETDYEQYF
many	TRBV4-3	TRBJ1-4	TRBD1	TGCGCCAGCAGCCAAGAATCAGGGGGGATATTCGGTGAAAAACTGTTTTTT	CASSQESGGIFGEKLFF
-	TRBV7-9	TRBJ2-3	-	TGTGCCAGCAGCTTAGCCGGAGAGGGAATAGATACGCAGTATTTT	CASSLAGEGIDTQYF
few	TRBV6-2/TRBV6-3	TRBJ1-5	-	TGTGCCAGCAGTTCTGGGGGGCAGCGTCAGCCCCAGCATTTT	CASSSGGQRQPQHF
many	TRBV4-2	TRBJ1-2	TRBD1	TGTGCCAGCAGCCCAATGGGACAGAACTATGGCTACACCTTC	CASSPMGQNYGYTF
many	TRBV7-8	TRBJ1-2	-	TGTGCCAGCAGCTTAGCGCAGAGAGACTATGGCTACACCTTC	CASSLAQRDYGYTF
many	TRBV7-2	TRBJ1-2	TRBD1	TGTGCCAGCAGCTTAGAAGCACGATGGCAGGGGGCCGGTGGCTACACCTTC	CASSLEARWQGAGGYTF
-	TRBV28	TRBJ1-5	-	TGTGCCAGCAGTTTAATGTCGGGATCGCAGGGTCAGCCCCAGCATTTT	CASSLMSGSQGQPQHF
many	TRBV4-3	TRBJ1-2	TRBD1	TGCGCCAGCAGCCAAGAGACAGGGAATAACTATGGCTACACCTTC	CASSQETGNNYGYTF
-	TRBV12-3/TRBV12-4	TRBJ2-3	-	TGTGCCAGCAGAGACAGGTTCTCTCATAGCACAGATACGCAGTATTTT	CASRDRFSHSTDTQYF
-	TRBV6-6	TRBJ1-1	TRBD1	TGTGCCAGCAGAAATCAGGGGGCGAACACTGAAGCTTTCTTT	CASRNQGANTEAFF
many	TRBV7-2	TRBJ1-6	-	TGTGCCAGCAGCTTACTCGGTTCGAATTCACCCCTCCACTTT	CASSLLGSNSPLHF
few	TRBV10-3	TRBJ2-1	TRBD2	TGTGCCATCAGTGACCCCAGGCGGGGGGATGAGCAGTTCTTC	CAISDPRRGDEQFF
many	TRBV5-1	TRBJ2-1	-	TGCGCCAGCAGCTCCGACGGAAACTCCTACAATGAGCAGTTCTTC	CASSSDGNSYNEQFF
many	TRBV18	TRBJ1-5	TRBD1	TGTGCCAGCTCACCAACCGGGACAGGGTTCAATCAGCCCCAGCATTTT	CASSPTGTGFNQPQHF
-	TRBV7-2	TRBJ1-2	-	TGTGCCAGCAGCTTGAAACAAGGCTATGGCTACACCTTC	CASSLKQGYGYTF
few	TRBV6-6	TRBJ1-4	-	TGTGCCAGCAGTTACGAACCAAGCCGGGTCAATGAAAAACTGTTTTTT	CASSYEPSRVNEKLFF
many	TRBV9	TRBJ2-7	-	TGTGCCAGCAGCCCCTCGGCCGGCGGGGAGCAGTACTTC	CASSPSAGGEQYF
few	TRBV7-9	TRBJ1-1	-	TGTGCCAGCAGCTCTTGGGACGGACGGCGAGCTTTCTTT	CASSSWDGRRAFF
few	TRBV10-3	TRBJ2-7	TRBD1	TGTGCCATCACCCGGACAGGGCTCTCCTACGAGCAGTACTTC	CAITRTGLSYEQYF
many	TRBV5-1	TRBJ1-2	TRBD1	TGCGCCAGCAGCCGATACAGACAGGGCAACTATGGCTACACCTTC	CASSRYRQGNYGYTF
few	TRBV27	TRBJ1-1	-	TGTGCCAGCAGTTTAGGGGCGCATTTTGAAGCTTTCTTT	CASSLGAHFEAFF
few	TRBV5-6	TRBJ2-6	TRBD1	TGTGCCAGCAGCTTACACCGGTACAGGGGAACTGGGGCCAACGTCCTGACTTTC	CASSLHRYRGTGANVLTF
-	TRBV4-2	TRBJ2-2	TRBD2	TGTGCCAGCAGCCGCGAATTAAGCGGGGGGCCGACGAACACCGGGGAGCTGTTTTTT	CASSRELSGGPTNTGELFF
few	TRBV29-1	TRBJ1-2	-	TGCAGCGTTGACTGGGACGGGGGCTATGGCTACACCTTC	CSVDWDGGYGYTF
few	TRBV5-1	TRBJ2-1	TRBD2	TGCGCCAGCAGCTTTAGCGGGGGGAAACACAATGAGCAGTTCTTC	CASSFSGGKHNEQFF
few	TRBV7-9	TRBJ2-5	-	TGTGCCAGCCCTGGGACCCCCCAAGAGACCCAGTACTTC	CASPGTPQETQYF
-	TRBV7-9	TRBJ2-4	-	TGTGCCAGCAGCTCTGAAAATCGGAACATTCAGTACTTC	CASSSENRNIQYF
few	TRBV2	TRBJ1-2	TRBD1	TGTGCCAGCAGTGTGACAGGGGATGGCTACACCTTC	CASSVTGDGYTF
few	TRBV2	TRBJ1-5	-	TGTGCCAGCAGTGATTATAGAATGTCTCGCAATCAGCCCCAGCATTTT	CASSDYRMSRNQPQHF